These T cell receptor beta chains were read from a single sample in a study of identical twins. TCRdb re-analysed the 5' RACE reads in MiXCR, keeping a single row per CDR3 protein. The data contain around 340,000 distinct CDR3 sequences, 7% to 9.5% of them seen just once; the ten biggest clones take up over 7%. The material sequenced was naive T cells sorted from blood. Receptors were obtained from a woman aged 50 to 60 in good health. CDR3s include the opening cysteine and the closing phenylalanine or tryptophan. A D gene is named only where the DNA matches it firmly. A row's size may be missing; if present it is once, few, many or a size class.

>TRBJ1-2|few|TRBV5-1|TRBD1
TGCGCCAGCAGCGTCCGGGACAGTCCCTATGGCTACACCTTC
CASSVRDSPYGYTF
>TRBJ2-5|few|TRBV7-9|NA
TGTGCCAGCAGCTTAATGGGCCGCTGGAGTATTGGAGAGACCCAGTACTTC
CASSLMGRWSIGETQYF
>TRBJ2-7|few|TRBV10-2|TRBD2
TGCGCCAGCAGTCGGACTAGCGGGAGGGCTGTTGGCTACGAGCAGTACTTC
CASSRTSGRAVGYEQYF
>TRBJ2-1|few|TRBV11-2|TRBD2
TGTGCCAGCAGCTTGCACTTACTAGCGGGAGAGGTAAATGAGCAGTTCTTC
CASSLHLLAGEVNEQFF
>TRBJ2-7|few|TRBV20-1|NA
TGCAGTGCTAGAGATAAGACGGTGCGGGCAGGGCTATCCCTTTGGTACGAGCAGTACTTC
CSARDKTVRAGLSLWYEQYF
>TRBJ2-1|many|TRBV5-1|NA
TGCGCCAGCACCGACGACTTCAGCTCCTACAATGAGCAGTTCTTC
CASTDDFSSYNEQFF
>TRBJ2-1|few|TRBV7-9|NA
TGTGCCAGCAGCTTACCCCTCGGAAGTGAGCAGTTCTTC
CASSLPLGSEQFF
>TRBJ1-6|many|TRBV10-3|NA
TGTGCCATCAGTGAGTTGGGGGGGAACTCACCCCTCCACTTT
CAISELGGNSPLHF
>TRBJ1-2|few|TRBV10-3|NA
TGTGCCATCAGTGATAACTCAGGGAGGGGTGGCTACACCTTC
CAISDNSGRGGYTF
>TRBJ1-4|few|TRBV7-2|TRBD1
TGTGCCAGCAGCTTAGTGGGGACAGCCGATGAAAAACTGTTTTTT
CASSLVGTADEKLFF
>TRBJ2-1|NA|TRBV3-1|NA
TGTGCCAGCAGCCAATACCTCTTCGGGGAGTTCGATGAGCAGTTCTTC
CASSQYLFGEFDEQFF
>TRBJ2-1|few|TRBV5-4|NA
TGTGCCAGCAGCTCTACAGAATACAATGAGCAGTTCTTC
CASSSTEYNEQFF
>TRBJ2-2|NA|TRBV11-2|NA
TGTGCCAGCAGCAAGTGGGTCGGGTCCGGGGAGCTGTTTTTT
CASSKWVGSGELFF
>TRBJ2-1|NA|TRBV4-2|NA
TGTGCCAGCAGCCAATTCAGGGCGGACAATGAGCAGTTCTTC
CASSQFRADNEQFF
>TRBJ2-1|NA|TRBV15|TRBD2
TGTGCCACCAGCAGGGTCGGGAGGAAGGCCTACAATGAGCAGTTCTTC
CATSRVGRKAYNEQFF
>TRBJ2-3|few|TRBV29-1|NA
TGCAGCGTTATTGTTAGCACAGATACGCAGTATTTT
CSVIVSTDTQYF
>TRBJ2-7|many|TRBV20-1|NA
TGCAGTGCTATCAATCGCCAGGGCGACGAGCAGTACTTC
CSAINRQGDEQYF
>TRBJ2-3|NA|TRBV27|TRBD2
TGTGCCAGCGCACTAGCGGGAGACGTAGATACGCAGTATTTT
CASALAGDVDTQYF
>TRBJ2-1|NA|TRBV12-3/TRBV12-4|NA
TGTGCCAGCAGAATAGGACAAACAATTTACAATGAGCAGTTCTTC
CASRIGQTIYNEQFF
>TRBJ1-2|many|TRBV29-1|TRBD1
TGCAGCGTTACAGGGGATTATGGCTACACCTTC
CSVTGDYGYTF
>TRBJ1-2|few|TRBV28|NA
TGTGCCAGCAGTCCCCAGGTTTTGGGATACACCTTC
CASSPQVLGYTF
>TRBJ2-3|many|TRBV29-1|NA
TGCAGCGTTCGGGGGCTCGCAGATACGCAGTATTTT
CSVRGLADTQYF
>TRBJ2-1|many|TRBV2|TRBD2
TGTGCCAGCACCTCCGCCGGTGGGACTAAATGGGAGCAGTTCTTC
CASTSAGGTKWEQFF
>TRBJ2-1|few|TRBV27|NA
TGTGCCAGCAGTCCTTGGACAGCACCCGATGAGCAGTTCTTC
CASSPWTAPDEQFF
>TRBJ2-2|few|TRBV6-2/TRBV6-3|TRBD2
TGTGCCAGCAGCTCCCTAGCGGTGAACACCGGGGAGCTGTTTTTT
CASSSLAVNTGELFF
>TRBJ2-2|NA|TRBV20-1|TRBD2
TGCAGTGCTCCCCTAAGGGAGGGGTGGGGCACCGGGGAGCTGTTTTTT
CSAPLREGWGTGELFF
>TRBJ2-3|many|TRBV20-1|TRBD2
TGCAGTGCCGCACCCCTAGCGGGCACAGATACGCAGTATTTT
CSAAPLAGTDTQYF
>TRBJ2-5|NA|TRBV7-9|TRBD2
TGTGCCAGCAGCGGCCGGACTAGCGGGAGAGAGGTGGAGACCCAGTACTTC
CASSGRTSGREVETQYF
>TRBJ1-4|many|TRBV20-1|NA
TGCAGTGCTAGAGGGGAGGGTACCCTTAATGAAAAACTGTTTTTT
CSARGEGTLNEKLFF
>TRBJ2-2|many|TRBV12-3/TRBV12-4|NA
TGTGCCAGCAGTTTATTTCCAGGGCCGAACACCGGGGAGCTGTTTTTT
CASSLFPGPNTGELFF
>TRBJ1-1|few|TRBV12-3/TRBV12-4|NA
TGTGCCAGCAGTTTAGCGCTACGGGTTTCGAACACTGAAGCTTTCTTT
CASSLALRVSNTEAFF
>TRBJ2-1|few|TRBV6-9|NA
TGTGCCAGCAGTTGCCCAGCGGGATGGGGGGGGCGAGCGTTCTTC
CASSCPAGWGGRAFF
>TRBJ2-5|many|TRBV12-3/TRBV12-4|NA
TGTGCCAGCAGCCCAAGTCAACGGGACTCAGAGACCCAGTACTTC
CASSPSQRDSETQYF
>TRBJ1-5|many|TRBV12-3/TRBV12-4|NA
TGTGCCAGCAGTACCGCACTTCAGCCCCAGCATTTT
CASSTALQPQHF
>TRBJ2-3|NA|TRBV7-8|NA
TGTGCCAGCAGCTTAGTTTCTAGGACGGCAGATACGCAGTATTTT
CASSLVSRTADTQYF
>TRBJ2-1|few|TRBV19|TRBD1
TGTGCCAGTAGTATCCGGGACAGGGGTCAGGAGCAGTTCTTC
CASSIRDRGQEQFF
>TRBJ2-7|NA|TRBV5-1|NA
TGCGCCAGCAGCTACACAAACCCTGAGACCTACGAGCAGTACTTC
CASSYTNPETYEQYF
>TRBJ2-5|few|TRBV12-3/TRBV12-4|TRBD2
TGTGCCAGCAGTCCAACTAGCGGAAATTGGGGGACCCAGTACTTC
CASSPTSGNWGTQYF
>TRBJ1-2|NA|TRBV12-3/TRBV12-4|NA
TGTGCCAGCAGTCCCCAGAAGATCTATGGCTACACCTTC
CASSPQKIYGYTF
>TRBJ2-3|NA|TRBV5-1|TRBD2
TGCGCCAGCAGCTTGTTTACGCGGGAGGGCACAGATACGCAGTATTTT
CASSLFTREGTDTQYF
>TRBJ1-5|NA|TRBV12-3/TRBV12-4|NA
TGTGCCAGCAGTTTCCGACAGAATAATCAGCCCCAGCATTTT
CASSFRQNNQPQHF